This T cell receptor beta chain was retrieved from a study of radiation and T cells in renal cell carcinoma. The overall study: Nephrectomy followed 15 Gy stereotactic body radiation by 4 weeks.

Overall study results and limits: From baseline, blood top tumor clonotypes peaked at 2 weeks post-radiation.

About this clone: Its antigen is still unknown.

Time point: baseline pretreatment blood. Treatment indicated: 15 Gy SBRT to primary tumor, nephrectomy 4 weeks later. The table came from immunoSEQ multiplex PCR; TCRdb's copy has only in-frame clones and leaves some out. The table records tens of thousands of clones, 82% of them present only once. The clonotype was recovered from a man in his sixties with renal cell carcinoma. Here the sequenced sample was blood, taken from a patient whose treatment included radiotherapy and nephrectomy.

CDR3 DNA: TGTGCCAGCAGCCAAGAAAGCCTAGCGGGAGTCTCCTACGAGCAGTACTTC. This gives the protein CASSQESLAGVSYEQYF. V and J are TRBV4-2 and TRBJ2-7, with 10 bases matching TRBD2. This CDR3 has 17 amino acids. Germline trimming cut 0 bases from V and 0 bases from J; bases unmatched to any gene: 5. Germline-derived CDR1 and CDR2 are LGHNA and YNFKEQ.